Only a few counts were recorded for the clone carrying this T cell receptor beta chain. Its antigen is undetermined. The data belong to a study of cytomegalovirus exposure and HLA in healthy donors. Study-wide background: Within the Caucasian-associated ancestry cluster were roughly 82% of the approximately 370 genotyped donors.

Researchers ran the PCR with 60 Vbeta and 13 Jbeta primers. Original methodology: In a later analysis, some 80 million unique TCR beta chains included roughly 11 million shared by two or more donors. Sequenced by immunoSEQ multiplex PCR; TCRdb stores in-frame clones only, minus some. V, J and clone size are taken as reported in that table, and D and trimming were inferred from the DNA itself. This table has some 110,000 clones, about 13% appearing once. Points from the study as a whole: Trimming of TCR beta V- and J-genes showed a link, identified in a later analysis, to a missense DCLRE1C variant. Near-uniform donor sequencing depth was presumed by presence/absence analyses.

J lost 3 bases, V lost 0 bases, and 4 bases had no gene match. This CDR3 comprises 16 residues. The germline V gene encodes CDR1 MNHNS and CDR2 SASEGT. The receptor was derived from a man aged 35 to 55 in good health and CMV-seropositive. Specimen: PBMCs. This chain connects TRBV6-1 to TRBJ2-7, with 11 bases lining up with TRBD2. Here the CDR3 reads CASSEALGTSGYEQYF. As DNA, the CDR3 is TGTGCCAGCAGTGAAGCGCTAGGGACTAGCGGCTACGAGCAGTACTTC.